This T cell receptor beta chain was sequenced in a study of post-analysis software for immune sequencing data. Across the study: In terms of disease course, relapsing-remitting, secondary progressive and progressive-relapsing multiple sclerosis were included. General study points: Clustering by F measure revealed strong co-clustering among samples prepared together in one batch. Controls had significantly higher normalized Chao1 diversity than multiple sclerosis patients. A handful of TRBV segments appeared more often in patients than in controls, and TRBV5-6, TRBV5-1 and TRBV20-1 were among these.

Libraries were made from TCR beta cDNA, and they carried unique molecular identifiers. From the PCR reads, TCRdb called clonotypes with MiXCR, one entry per CDR3 protein. Among 650,000 to 850,000 distinct CDR3 sequences, just over 45% were seen once, and the ten largest hold just under 5%. The CDR3 totals 12 residues. Regarding this clonotype: Antigen specificity is unknown.

Sequenced material: blood. The V gene is TRBV12-3 or TRBV12-4, the J gene TRBJ2-4; D is possibly TRBD2 (5 bases). TRBJ2-7 explains the end of the DNA better; the J call may be wrong. The TCR comes from a girl aged 5-17 years with multiple sclerosis. CDR3 in amino acids: CASSRGLSEQYF. The CDR3 nucleotides are TGTGCCAGCAGCCGAGGGCTGAGCGAGCAGTACTTC.